This entry features one TCR beta chain sequence. Its antigen is not identified. This sample is part of a study of OX40 agonist ivuxolimab in advanced cancers. About the research overall: Eligibility rules accepted prior anti-PD-1, anti-PD-L1 or anti-CTLA-4 therapy, and over 30% had some.

CDR1 LNHDA and CDR2 SQIVND come from the germline V gene (reference sequence). V shed 2 bases and J shed 2 bases, with 12 bases lying between them. CDR3 length: 15 residues. It was autoimmune disease history or systemic immunosuppression that excluded patients. Broader study findings: By week 6 at 0.1 to 3.0 mg/kg, blood CD4+ and CD8+ T cells had expanded clonally.

Using immunoSEQ multiplex PCR, the repertoire was profiled, and TCRdb retains in-frame clones only, with some absent. The sample has 12,000 or so clones; 80% to 90% are singletons. The TCR sequence derives from an adult with an advanced solid tumor such as melanoma, head and neck, liver or kidney cancer. V usage is TRBV19 and J usage is TRBJ1-1; possible D gene TRBD1, 5 bases. The sample here was CD4+ or CD8+ T cells sorted from blood, taken in a trial of the OX40 agonist ivuxolimab. The CDR3 loop reads CASSINQGVNTEAFF. CDR3 sequence (DNA): TGTGCCAGTAGTATAAATCAGGGTGTAAACACTGAAGCTTTCTTT.